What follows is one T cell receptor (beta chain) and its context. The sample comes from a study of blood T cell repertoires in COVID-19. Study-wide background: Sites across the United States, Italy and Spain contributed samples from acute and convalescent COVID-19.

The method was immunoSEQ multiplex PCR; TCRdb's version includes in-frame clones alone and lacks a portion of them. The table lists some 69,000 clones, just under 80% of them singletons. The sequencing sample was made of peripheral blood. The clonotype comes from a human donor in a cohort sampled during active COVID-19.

The CDR3 spells CASREDLMAGNTIYF. CDR3 coding DNA: TGTGCCAGCAGGGAGGACTTGATGGCTGGAAACACCATATATTTT. The genes are TRBV2 and TRBJ1-3; no reliable D call. The CDR3 has 15 amino acids. The germline V gene encodes CDR1 SNHLY and CDR2 FYNNEI. V shed 6 bases and J shed 2 bases, with 14 bases lying between them.